The 21 T cell receptor beta chains listed next were all sequenced from one sample in a study of CD8 T cells in ankylosing spondylitis. One entry per CDR3 protein results from TCRdb running MiXCR on the 5' RACE reads. The sample includes about 260,000 distinct CDR3 sequences, about 20% of them seen just once. Sequencing used blood, either unsorted or a sorted T cell fraction (not recorded which). These receptors all come from a male donor with ankylosing spondylitis or in good health (not recorded which).

This clonotype was counted many times. Here the CDR3 reads CASGETDKTLGQYV. In DNA form, the CDR3 reads TGTGCTAGTGGAGAGACAGACAAAACCCTGGGGCAGTACGTC. J is TRBJ2-7 and V is TRBV12-5, with D perhaps TRBD1 (5 bases). The CDR3 totals 14 residues. V lost 6 bases and J 9 bases, leaving 21 bases between the germline ends. Germline V gene lookup returns CDR1 LGHNT and CDR2 FRNRAP.

There are a few counts of this clonotype. The genes are TRBV7-8 and TRBJ2-3; 10 bases match TRBD2. The CDR3 is 20 amino acids. Per the germline V gene, CDR1 is SGHVS and CDR2 is FQNEAQ. Germline trimming cut 4 bases from V and 0 bases from J; bases unmatched to any gene: 16. CDR3 loop: CASSSGGRFTSGTSTDTQYF. CDR3 nucleotides: TGTGCCAGCAGCTCAGGTGGCAGGTTTACTAGCGGGACCAGCACAGATACGCAGTATTTT.

This clonotype was observed a few times. J is TRBJ1-2 and V is TRBV7-8; D is unresolved. CDR3 length: 12 residues. V was shortened by 5 bases and J by 7 bases, with 11 bases between the two germline ends. CDR1 is SGHVS, CDR2 FQNEAQ, per germline. CDR3 sequence: CASSPEGTGYTF. The CDR3 DNA reads as TGTGCCAGCAGCCCGGAGGGTACTGGCTACACCTTC.

This clonotype occurred a few times. This sequence joins TRBV6-1 and TRBJ2-5, with no clear D. This CDR3 region has 15 residues. The germline V gene encodes CDR1 MNHNS and CDR2 SASEGT. Trimming stripped 6 bases from V and 0 bases from J, with 14 bases between. CDR3 coding DNA: TGTGCCAGCAGCGGCGGCGGCGGCAACCAAGAGACCCAGTACTTC. It is translated as CASSGGGGNQETQYF.

This clonotype came up a few times. This chain uses TRBV3-1 with TRBJ2-3; 7 nucleotides align to TRBD1. J lost 6 bases, V lost 7 bases, and 25 bases had no gene match. The germline V gene has CDR1 LGHDT and CDR2 YNNKEL (reference sequence). The CDR3 is made up of 19 amino acids. CDR3 coding DNA: TGTGCCAGCACCCGAGGACAGGCAGGGGGTGTTCGGTTGGTTGATACGCAGTATTTT. Its translation is CASTRGQAGGVRLVDTQYF.

The gene calls are TRBV18 and TRBJ2-3; tentative D call: TRBD1 (5 bases). CDR3 length equals 14 residues. V was shortened by 1 base and J by 7 bases, with 12 bases between the two germline ends. CDR1 is KGHSH, CDR2 LQKENI, per germline. The CDR3 spells CASSPQQVVHTQYF. Written as DNA, the CDR3 is TGTGCCAGCTCACCACAACAGGTGGTCCATACGCAGTATTTT.

This clonotype was found a few times. The rearrangement joins TRBV14 to TRBJ2-3, with D possibly TRBD1 on 6 matching bases. Germline CDR1 SGHDN, CDR2 FVKESK. V gave up 1 base and J gave up 7 bases, with 15 bases separating them. The CDR3 is made up of 15 amino acids. Here the CDR3 reads CASSQVWGPRNTQYF. CDR3 nucleotides: TGTGCCAGCAGCCAAGTCTGGGGGCCTCGAAATACGCAGTATTTT. Based on the CDR3 plus reference TRBV14 and TRBJ2-3, the full variable domain is EAGVTQFPSHSVIEKGQTVTLRCDPISGHDNLYWYRRVMGKEIKFLLHFVKESKQDESGMPNNRFLAERTGGTYSTLKVQPAELEDSGVYFCASSQVWGPRNTQYFGPGTRLTVL.

The sample holds one count of this clonotype. The chain uses TRBV2 and TRBJ2-7; D is perhaps TRBD2 (6 bases). Per the germline V gene, CDR1 is SNHLY and CDR2 is FYNNEI. V lost 2 bases and J lost 6, with 11 bases in between. CDR3 length: 13 amino acids. The CDR3 sequence: CASSELSGGEQYV. In nucleotides, the CDR3 is TGTGCCAGCAGTGAACTTAGCGGAGGCGAGCAGTACGTC.

A few counts support this clonotype. This chain links TRBV4-1 with TRBJ2-1; 8 bases fit TRBD2. The CDR3 length is 14 residues. V lost 1 base, J lost 10 bases, and 6 bases stayed unmatched. In germline, CDR1 is MGHRA, CDR2 YSYEKL. The DNA for the CDR3 is TGCGCCAGCAGCCAAGTGCACGGGAGGGAAGAGCAGTTCTTC. Its translation: CASSQVHGREEQFF.

V gene TRBV5-1 combines with J gene TRBJ2-2, with TRBD2 identical over 7 bases. CDR1 and CDR2 from the germline V gene are SGHRS and YFSETQ. This CDR3 spans 15 amino acids. The V and J ends lost 4 bases and 3 bases, in that order; junction bases with no gene match: 6. The CDR3 region is CASSGTSGDTGELFF. The CDR3, as DNA: TGCGCCAGCAGCGGGACCAGCGGGGACACCGGGGAGCTGTTTTTT.

Only a few counts were recorded for this clonotype. The chain is built from TRBV27 and TRBJ2-1, with TRBD2 identical over 11 bases. In germline, CDR1 is MNHEY, CDR2 SMNVEV (reference sequence). J was trimmed by 8 bases and V by 2 bases; bases with no gene match: 8. This CDR3 has 16 residues. CDR3 loop: CASSLVLAGGPHEQFF. In DNA, the CDR3 is TGTGCCAGCAGTTTAGTTTTAGCGGGAGGGCCCCATGAGCAGTTCTTC.

The V call is TRBV12-3 or TRBV12-4, the J call TRBJ2-3; 8 bases map to TRBD2. The CDR3 runs 16 residues. J gave up 1 base and V 6 bases, and 9 bases lay outside the gene matches. The CDR3 DNA is TGTGCCAGCAGCTTGTGGCGGGAGGCCCGCACAGATACGCAGTATTTT. Its translation: CASSLWREARTDTQYF.

CDR3 sequence reads: CAWTKWNTEAFF. The CDR3 DNA is TGTGCCTGGACCAAGTGGAACACTGAAGCTTTCTTT. The chain recombines TRBV30 with TRBJ1-1; no reliable D call. From germline, CDR1 is GTSNPN and CDR2 SVGIG (reference sequence). The CDR3 length is 12 residues. With 4 bases removed from V and 1 base from J, the gap between germline ends came to 7 bases.

This clonotype has a count of ten or more. V is TRBV20-1 and J is TRBJ2-1; no reliable D call. The CDR3 totals 11 residues. Trimming stripped 2 bases from V and 5 bases from J, with 4 bases between. The germline V gene encodes CDR1 DFQATT and CDR2 SNEGSKA (reference sequence). CDR3 sequence reads: CSARLDNEQFF. The DNA of the CDR3 is TGCAGTGCTAGACTAGACAATGAGCAGTTCTTC.

The CDR3 nucleotides are TGTGCCAGCAGCTTCACCATTCCTAACTATGGCTACACCTTC. Translation: CASSFTIPNYGYTF. The chain carries TRBV3-1 and TRBJ1-2; the D is unclear. Looked up from germline, CDR1 is LGHDT and CDR2 is YNNKEL (reference sequence). CDR3 length: 14 residues. Trimming removed 5 bases from V and 0 bases from J, with 10 bases in between.

The chain has TRBV20-1 and TRBJ1-6; tentative D call: TRBD1 (6 bases). Germline V gene data show CDR1 as DFQATT and CDR2 as SNEGSKA (reference sequence). V lost 2 bases to trimming and J lost 9 bases, with 14 bases between them. This CDR3 is 14 amino acids long. CDR3 residues: CSARRTDGVSPLHF. The CDR3 DNA reads as TGCAGTGCTAGACGGACAGATGGAGTTTCACCCCTCCACTTT.

This clonotype was picked up a small number of times. The rearrangement links TRBV19 to TRBJ2-2; weak D call: TRBD2 (5 bases). Trimming removed 7 bases at V and 6 bases at J, with 15 bases between. Germline values: CDR1 LNHDA, CDR2 SQIVND (reference sequence). The CDR3 spans 14 residues. The CDR3 bases are TGTGCCAGTAACCCGGGAATGGGTGCCGGGGAGCTGTTTTTT. Its protein product is CASNPGMGAGELFF.

This chain connects TRBV4-1 to TRBJ2-2; TRBD2 might be the D (5 bases). Per germline, CDR1 MGHRA and CDR2 YSYEKL. There are 14 residues in the CDR3. V lost 9 bases and J lost 1, with 12 bases in between. CDR3 region: CASRQRLNTGELFF. DNA of the CDR3: TGCGCCAGTAGGCAGCGGCTGAACACCGGGGAGCTGTTTTTT.

The chain has TRBV28 and TRBJ1-6; D is unclear. CDR1 and CDR2 (germline): MDHEN, SYDVKM. The germline V and J ends were trimmed by 3 bases and 5 bases, with 17 bases remaining between them. CDR3 length equals 17 residues. The CDR3 DNA follows: TGTGCCAGCAGTTTCCCCTTGGGGAGCGCGGATAATTCACCCCTCCACTTT. Encoded protein: CASSFPLGSADNSPLHF.

This clonotype was detected once. The gene calls are TRBV20-1 and TRBJ2-1; D is undetermined. The V gene's germline CDR1 is DFQATT and CDR2 SNEGSKA (reference sequence). This CDR3 comprises 12 residues. As DNA, the CDR3 is TGCAGCAAAAAGGGCTCCTACAATGAGCAGTTCTTC. Its translation: CSKKGSYNEQFF.

The chain has TRBV12-3 or TRBV12-4 and TRBJ1-1, with D uncertain. The length of the CDR3 is 13 residues. V lost 3 bases and J lost 4, with 9 bases in between. CDR3 in amino acids: CASSFARGTEAFF. Here the CDR3 DNA reads TGTGCCAGCAGTTTTGCGAGAGGCACTGAAGCTTTCTTT.